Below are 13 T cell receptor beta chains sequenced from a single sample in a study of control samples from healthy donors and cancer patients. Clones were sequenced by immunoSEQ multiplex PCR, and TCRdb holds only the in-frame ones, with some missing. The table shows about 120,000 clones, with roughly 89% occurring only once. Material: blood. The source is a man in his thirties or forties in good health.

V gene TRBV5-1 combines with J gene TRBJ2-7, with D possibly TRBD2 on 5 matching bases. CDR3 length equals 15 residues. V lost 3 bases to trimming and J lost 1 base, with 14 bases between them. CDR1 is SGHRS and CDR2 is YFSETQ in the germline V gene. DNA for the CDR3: TGCGCCAGCAGCTCCGTGATAGGGAGTTCCTACGAGCAGTACTTC. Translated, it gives CASSSVIGSSYEQYF.

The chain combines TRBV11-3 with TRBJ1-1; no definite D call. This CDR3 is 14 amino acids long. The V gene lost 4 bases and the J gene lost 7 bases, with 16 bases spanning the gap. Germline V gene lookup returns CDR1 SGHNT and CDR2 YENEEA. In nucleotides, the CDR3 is TGTGCCAGCAGCTCATTTGTGGTAACGGATGAAGCTTTCTTT. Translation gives CASSSFVVTDEAFF.

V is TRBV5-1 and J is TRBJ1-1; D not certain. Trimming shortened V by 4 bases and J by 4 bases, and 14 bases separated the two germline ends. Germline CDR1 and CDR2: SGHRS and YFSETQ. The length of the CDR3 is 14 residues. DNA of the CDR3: TGCGCCAGCAGCCCAACTTTACGGGCCACTGAAGCTTTCTTT. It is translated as CASSPTLRATEAFF.

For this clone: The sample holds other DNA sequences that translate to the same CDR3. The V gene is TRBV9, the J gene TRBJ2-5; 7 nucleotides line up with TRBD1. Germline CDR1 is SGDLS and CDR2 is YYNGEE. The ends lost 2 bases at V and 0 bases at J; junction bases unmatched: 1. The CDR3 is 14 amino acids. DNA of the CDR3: TGTGCCAGCAGCGTTACAGGGGACCAAGAGACCCAGTACTTC. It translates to CASSVTGDQETQYF.

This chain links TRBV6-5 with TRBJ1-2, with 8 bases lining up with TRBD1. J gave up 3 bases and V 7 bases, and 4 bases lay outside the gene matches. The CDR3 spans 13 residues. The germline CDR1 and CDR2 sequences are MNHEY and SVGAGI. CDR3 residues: CASNQQGDYGYTF. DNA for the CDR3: TGTGCCAGCAACCAACAGGGGGACTATGGCTACACCTTC.

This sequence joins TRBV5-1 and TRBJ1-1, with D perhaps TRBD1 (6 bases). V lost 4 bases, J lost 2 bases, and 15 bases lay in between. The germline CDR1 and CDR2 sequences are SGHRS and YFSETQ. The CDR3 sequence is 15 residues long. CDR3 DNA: TGCGCCAGCAGCCAGGGGCAAACATCTAACACTGAAGCTTTCTTT. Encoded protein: CASSQGQTSNTEAFF.

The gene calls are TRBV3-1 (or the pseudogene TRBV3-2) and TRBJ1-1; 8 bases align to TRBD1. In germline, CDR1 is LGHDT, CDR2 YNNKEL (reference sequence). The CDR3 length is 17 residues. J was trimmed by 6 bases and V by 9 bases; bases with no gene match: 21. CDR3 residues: CASASSTGALASAEAFF. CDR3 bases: TGTGCCAGTGCCAGTTCGACAGGGGCGTTAGCATCAGCTGAAGCTTTCTTT.

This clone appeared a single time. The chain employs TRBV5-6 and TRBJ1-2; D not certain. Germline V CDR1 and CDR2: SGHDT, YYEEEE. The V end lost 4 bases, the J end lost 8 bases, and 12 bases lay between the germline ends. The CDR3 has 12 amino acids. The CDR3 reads CASSRPSSGYTF. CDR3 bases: TGTGCCAGCAGCCGACCGTCGTCCGGCTACACCTTC.

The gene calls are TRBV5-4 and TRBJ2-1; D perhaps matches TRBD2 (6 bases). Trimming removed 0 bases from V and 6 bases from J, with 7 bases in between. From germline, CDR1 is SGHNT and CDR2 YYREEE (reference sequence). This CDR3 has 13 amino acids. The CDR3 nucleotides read TGTGCCAGCAGCTTGGTGGGGGGCAATGAGCAGTTCTTC. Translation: CASSLVGGNEQFF.

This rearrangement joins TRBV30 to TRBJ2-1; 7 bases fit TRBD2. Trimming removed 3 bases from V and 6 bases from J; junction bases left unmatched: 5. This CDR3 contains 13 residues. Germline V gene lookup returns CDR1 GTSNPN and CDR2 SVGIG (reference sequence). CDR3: CAWRGGCPNEQFF. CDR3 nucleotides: TGTGCCTGGAGGGGGGGGTGCCCCAATGAGCAGTTCTTC.

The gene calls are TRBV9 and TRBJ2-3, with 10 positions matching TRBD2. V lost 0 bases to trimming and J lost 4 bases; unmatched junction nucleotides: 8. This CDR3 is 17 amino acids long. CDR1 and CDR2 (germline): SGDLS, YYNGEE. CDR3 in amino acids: CASSVAGAGGPADTQYF. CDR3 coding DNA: TGTGCCAGCAGCGTAGCGGGAGCGGGGGGGCCGGCAGATACGCAGTATTTT.

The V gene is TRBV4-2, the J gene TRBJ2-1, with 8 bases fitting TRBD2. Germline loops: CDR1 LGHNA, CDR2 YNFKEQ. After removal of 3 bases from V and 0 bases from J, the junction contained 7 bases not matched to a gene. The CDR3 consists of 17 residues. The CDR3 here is CASSHGGGGSSYNEQFF. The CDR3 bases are TGTGCCAGCAGCCACGGGGGCGGGGGGAGCTCCTACAATGAGCAGTTCTTC.

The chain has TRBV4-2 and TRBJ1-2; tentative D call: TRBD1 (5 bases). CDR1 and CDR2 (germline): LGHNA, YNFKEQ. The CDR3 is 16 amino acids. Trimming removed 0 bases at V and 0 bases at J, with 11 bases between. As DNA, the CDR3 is TGTGCCAGCAGCCAAGATCCGAAGACAGCTAACTATGGCTACACCTTC. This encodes CASSQDPKTANYGYTF.